The 15 T cell receptor beta chains reported below all come from one sample, sequenced in a study of OX40 agonist ivuxolimab in advanced cancers. Library creation used the immunoSEQ multiplex PCR assay. As stored in TCRdb, this immuneACCESS dataset retains in-frame rearrangements with V and J assigned. A fraction of the clones does not appear; measured against another copy, unresolved V genes explain less than half of the discrepancy, and the remainder lacks a known reason. Across this sample there are about 61,000 clones, with 92% seen only once. The leading ten clones occupy around 25% of the sample. Source: CD4+ or CD8+ T cells sorted from blood, taken in a trial of the OX40 agonist ivuxolimab. These receptors were collected from an adult with an advanced solid tumor such as melanoma, head and neck, liver or kidney cancer.

V usage is TRBV9 and J usage is TRBJ1-2; D perhaps matches TRBD1 (6 bases). The germline V gene encodes CDR1 SGDLS and CDR2 YYNGEE. The CDR3 contains 17 residues. Trimming shortened V by 0 bases and J by 6 bases, and 21 bases separated the two germline ends. This CDR3 reads CASSVAGLITGKDGYTF. The DNA of the CDR3 is TGTGCCAGCAGCGTAGCCGGTTTAATTACAGGGAAAGATGGCTACACCTTC.

The rearrangement uses TRBV6-5 and TRBJ1-4; TRBD1 aligns across 7 bases. This CDR3 spans 16 amino acids. The germline CDR1 and CDR2 sequences are MNHEY and SVGAGI. V gave up 2 bases and J gave up 5 bases; unmatched junction bases: 8. In nucleotides, the CDR3 is TGTGCCAGCAGTTACCCCGCCGGGACAGAGAATGAAAAACTGTTTTTT. It translates to CASSYPAGTENEKLFF.

CDR3 residues: CASSQVKHNEQFF. CDR3 bases: TGCGCCAGCAGCCAAGTAAAACACAATGAGCAGTTCTTC. The rearrangement links TRBV4-1 to TRBJ2-1; no clear D. Germline CDR1 MGHRA, CDR2 YSYEKL. The CDR3 is 13 amino acids. The ends were cut back, 1 base at V and 5 bases at J, with 6 bases in the middle.

The chain employs TRBV7-8 and TRBJ2-2, with no clear D. CDR1 SGHVS and CDR2 FQNEAQ come from the germline V gene. The CDR3 length is 13 residues. Trimming took 3 bases from V and 1 from J, leaving 3 bases between them. The CDR3 DNA is TGTGCCAGCAGCTTGGGGAACACCGGGGAGCTGTTTTTT. The encoded protein is CASSLGNTGELFF.

This chain joins TRBV5-6 and TRBJ2-1, with D tentatively TRBD1 or TRBD2 (5 bases each). CDR3 length equals 15 residues. The germline V and J ends were trimmed by 3 bases and 7 bases, with 17 bases remaining between them. The germline V gene has CDR1 SGHDT and CDR2 YYEEEE. As DNA, the CDR3 is TGTGCCAGCAGCTGGACACTCCCCGGACTTAATGAGCAGTTCTTC. Translating it yields CASSWTLPGLNEQFF.

The chain combines TRBV2 with TRBJ2-3, with D hard to call. Germline loops: CDR1 SNHLY, CDR2 FYNNEI. The CDR3 has 14 amino acids. V dropped 6 bases and J dropped 1 base, with 11 bases sitting between them. The CDR3 loop reads CASRPGKGTDTQYF. CDR3 in DNA: TGTGCCAGCAGGCCGGGCAAGGGCACAGATACGCAGTATTTT.

The chain carries TRBV6-1 and TRBJ2-5, with TRBD2 identical over 7 bases. V dropped 1 base and J dropped 5; count of bases not matched to a gene: 7. The germline V gene encodes CDR1 MNHNS and CDR2 SASEGT. The CDR3 loop spans 15 amino acids. The CDR3 region has the DNA TGTGCCAGCAGTGAAGGCCCGGCGGGGGTTGAGACCCAGTACTTC. Translation gives CASSEGPAGVETQYF.

The J gene is TRBJ2-5, the V gene TRBV11-2; TRBD1 or TRBD2 may be the D gene (5 bases each). V shed 2 bases and J shed 3 bases, with 19 bases lying between them. CDR3 size: 17 residues. Germline CDR1 is SGHAT and CDR2 is FQNNGV. The CDR3 sequence is CASSLRGDFQIEETQYF. The CDR3 DNA reads TGTGCCAGCAGCTTAAGGGGAGACTTCCAAATCGAAGAGACCCAGTACTTC.

The chain is built from TRBV28 and TRBJ2-2, with 10 bases lining up with TRBD1. The CDR3 is 16 residues long. V gave up 4 bases and J gave up 4 bases; unmatched junction bases: 6. CDR1 is MDHEN and CDR2 is SYDVKM in the germline V gene. The CDR3 spells CASSYWGQGTTGELFF. Here the CDR3 DNA reads TGTGCCAGCAGTTATTGGGGACAGGGGACCACCGGGGAGCTGTTTTTT.

The gene calls are TRBV7-9 and TRBJ2-3; no definite D call. Between the trimmed V and J ends, which lost 5 bases and 4 bases, there was a span of 13 bases. The germline CDR1 and CDR2 sequences are SEHNR and FQNEAQ (reference sequence). The CDR3 runs 14 residues. The CDR3 sequence is CASSEVEHADTQYF. The CDR3 DNA reads TGTGCCAGCAGCGAGGTCGAGCACGCAGATACGCAGTATTTT.

This chain links TRBV30 with TRBJ1-2; 8 bases line up with TRBD1. CDR3 length equals 15 residues. The germline gives CDR1 GTSNPN, CDR2 SVGIG (reference sequence). V shed 0 bases and J 5 bases; nucleotides not matched to a gene: 8. The CDR3 DNA is TGTGCCTGGAGTGTCCCCGTGACAGGGGTGTATGGCTACACCTTC. Its translation is CAWSVPVTGVYGYTF.

The chain joins TRBV29-1 to TRBJ2-1; D is unclear. CDR1 is SQVTM and CDR2 is ANQGSEA in the germline V gene. V was cut by 6 bases and J by 5 bases, with 8 bases left in between. CDR3 size: 11 residues. Here the CDR3 DNA reads TGCAGCGTCCGGTTGGACAATGAGCAGTTCTTC. Protein: CSVRLDNEQFF.

The CDR3 loop reads CASSPPLSSPYEQYV. In nucleotides, the CDR3 is TGTGCCAGCAGCCCTCCTTTATCCTCCCCCTACGAGCAGTACGTC. The chain has TRBV7-8 and TRBJ2-7; D ambiguous. The CDR3 is 15 amino acids. CDR1 and CDR2 from the germline V gene are SGHVS and FQNEAQ. V lost 5 bases and J lost 2, with 16 bases in between.

V and J are TRBV7-9 and TRBJ2-5, with no clear D. The germline gives CDR1 SEHNR, CDR2 FQNEAQ (reference sequence). The CDR3 has 10 amino acids. Trimming shortened V by 3 bases and J by 5 bases, and 1 base separated the two germline ends. CDR3 nucleotides: TGTGCCAGCAGCTTCGAGACCCAGTACTTC. This sequence encodes CASSFETQYF.

The rearrangement joins TRBV28 to TRBJ2-2; the D call may be TRBD1 or TRBD2 (5 bases each). Germline CDR1 is MDHEN and CDR2 is SYDVKM. V dropped 3 bases and J dropped 7 bases, with 18 bases sitting between them. CDR3 size: 16 residues. The CDR3 DNA reads TGTGCCAGCAGTTTGTCGACGGCTCTTGGGGGCGGGGAGCTGTTTTTT. It yields the protein CASSLSTALGGGELFF.